Detailed here is one T cell receptor (beta chain). As yet, its antigen is unknown. The length of the CDR3 is 17 residues. Germline CDR1 and CDR2: MDHEN and SYDVKM. V lost 3 bases to trimming and J lost 3 bases; unmatched junction nucleotides: 11. This record belongs to a study of regulatory and conventional T cells in RAG deficiency. Findings and caveats of the study: Shannon entropy was markedly lower and Simpson indices higher in RAG-deficient patients than control T-cell subsets. Patient subsets had shorter CDR3s; Omenn Treg-Tconv overlap exceeded 85%.

TCRdb's table, derived via immunoSEQ multiplex PCR, lists solely in-frame clones and lacks some. The data show 25,000 to 35,000 clones, over 80% seen once. The sorted regulatory T cells were CD4+, CD25-high and CD127-low, with genomic DNA sequenced. Another study also made use of these data, one on regulatory T cells. That paper adds: The primer mix had 52 TRBV and 13 TRBJ primers.

Sample: Tregs sorted from blood. The chain combines TRBV28 with TRBJ1-5; 7 nucleotides agree with TRBD1. The TCR comes from a human donor in good health. The CDR3 coding sequence is TGTGCCAGCAGTTTGAGGACAGGATATCATATCAATCAGCCCCAGCATTTT. It translates to CASSLRTGYHINQPQHF.